Described below is a single TCR beta chain sequence and its context. Antigen specificity is unknown. The CDR3 extends over 14 amino acids. V lost 6 bases, J lost 1 base, and 12 bases lay in between. Germline V gene lookup returns CDR1 MNHEY and CDR2 SVGAGI. This table comes from immunoSEQ multiplex PCR, and its TCRdb copy is limited to in-frame clones, with some not included. The sample lists more than 25,000 clones, approximately 86% occurring once. The data were obtained in a study of OX40 agonist ivuxolimab in advanced cancers. Study overall: Ivuxolimab was delivered to patients intravenously every 2 weeks at doses spanning 0.01 to 10 mg/kg. Partial responses were achieved by three patients, one with hepatocellular carcinoma and two with cutaneous melanoma. Study-wide points: Antigen specificity remained undetermined for the expanded peripheral T cells.

Samples of blood were obtained at baseline, on cycle 4 day 1, and on cycle 7 day 1. The sequences come from CD4+ or CD8+ T cells sorted from blood, collected in a trial of the OX40 agonist ivuxolimab. The TCR sequence derives from an adult with an advanced solid tumor such as melanoma, head and neck, liver or kidney cancer. The V call is TRBV6-5, the J call TRBJ1-1; maybe TRBD1 (5 bases). Here the CDR3 reads CASRGIGENTEAFF. Written as DNA, the CDR3 is TGTGCCAGCAGGGGAATAGGGGAGAACACTGAAGCTTTCTTT.